A selection of T cell receptor beta chains follows, all from one sample in a study of blood T cell repertoires in COVID-19. Measured with immunoSEQ multiplex PCR; TCRdb has only the in-frame clones, and not every one. This sample has a few hundred thousand clones, with under 85% found just once. Sequenced: peripheral blood. The receptor source for this set is a human donor with COVID-19, enrolled during active disease. The donor label of this sample is uncertain. CDR3s include the opening cysteine and the closing phenylalanine or tryptophan. Not every row has a clone size; where given, it reads once, few, many or a size class.

clone size,J gene,V gene,CDR3 protein
.,TRBJ2-5,TRBV2,CASRKTSGQETQYF
.,TRBJ2-7,TRBV7-2,CASSLVIAGPYEQYF
.,TRBJ1-2,TRBV19,CASSDIRRGPGNYGYTF
.,TRBJ2-2,TRBV23-1,CASSQNCGGRGSVGELFF
once,TRBJ2-2,TRBV10-2,CASSEQGTGELFF
.,TRBJ1-1,TRBV12-3/TRBV12-4,CASSLALEAFF
.,TRBJ2-2,TRBV6-2/TRBV6-3,CASSRQRTNTGELFF
once,TRBJ2-1,TRBV19,CASTPTGGWNSYNEQFF
.,TRBJ2-5,TRBV9,CASSVANLAGEETQYF
.,TRBJ1-3,TRBV19,CASRTGGNTIYF
few,TRBJ1-1,TRBV3-1/TRBV3-2,CASSQVGGGGTEAFF
.,TRBJ1-2,TRBV25-1,CASSMTANYGYTF
once,TRBJ2-2,TRBV24-1,CATLGVNREGTGELFF
.,TRBJ1-1,TRBV13,CASSLEGRTGTEAFF
.,TRBJ2-7,TRBV25-1,CASSEDEGVRQYF
.,TRBJ1-2,TRBV11-2,CASSVRWGVNYGYTF
.,TRBJ2-3,TRBV11-2,CASSLLAGGPDTQYF
.,TRBJ1-3,TRBV28,CASSKQSSGNTIYF
few,TRBJ2-7,TRBV19,CASNEGRGDEQYF
.,TRBJ2-3,TRBV7-3,CASSLGLAGEIGTQYF
.,TRBJ2-1,TRBV11-2,CASSSTQERYNEQFF
.,TRBJ1-5,TRBV12-3/TRBV12-4,CASSIRVAQPQHF
.,TRBJ2-2,TRBV5-8,CASSFTPNTGELFF
.,TRBJ2-5,TRBV5-1,CASSFQGARETQYF
.,TRBJ1-6,TRBV7-6,CASSFPGSPLHF
once,TRBJ2-7,TRBV6-2/TRBV6-3,CASSLRDRDYEQYF
.,TRBJ2-1,TRBV11-2,CASSLGLAGFNEQFF
.,TRBJ2-1,TRBV5-4,CASSFIDEQFF
.,TRBJ1-5,TRBV11-3,CASSLGGTGKRKNQPQHF
.,TRBJ1-2,TRBV6-5,CATLPQGVRGYTF
.,TRBJ2-1,TRBV11-1,CASSPKDSYNEQFF
.,TRBJ2-3,TRBV5-1,CASSLDSGRVTDTQYF
.,TRBJ1-1,TRBV29-1,CSVDPLDRPKNTEAFF
.,TRBJ1-1,TRBV7-9,CASSGWGTPGTGNAEAFF
.,TRBJ1-1,TRBV5-1,CASSIFSRGQLMNTEAFF
.,TRBJ1-2,TRBV4-1,CASSQERGWGYGYTF
.,TRBJ1-1,TRBV30,CAWEKGTGWAEAFF
.,TRBJ1-2,TRBV27,CASSPQGDANYGYTF
.,TRBJ2-1,TRBV7-9,CASSPSGGAVPNEQFF
.,TRBJ1-6,TRBV25-1,CASSGQQNSPLHF
.,TRBJ2-3,TRBV11-2,CASSLVGAGAPDTQYF
once,TRBJ1-3,TRBV6-5,CASSYSTPRSGNTIYF
.,TRBJ1-5,TRBV11-2,CASSLEASGPGLGQPQHF
.,TRBJ2-2,TRBV25-1,CASSEWRGTSGSGELFF
.,TRBJ2-7,TRBV5-1,CASSSNPGQSYEQYF
few,TRBJ1-2,TRBV19,CASRNRGNYGYTF
.,TRBJ1-4,TRBV7-2,CASSLDRGKLFF
.,TRBJ1-1,TRBV27,CASFDRVKAEAFF
.,TRBJ2-7,TRBV30,CAWSAGLYEQYF
.,TRBJ1-1,TRBV11-2,CASSLVGVGTEAFF
.,TRBJ1-6,TRBV7-2,CASSFGGGQANNSPLHF
.,TRBJ2-3,TRBV5-1,CASRGTGTDTQYF
.,TRBJ1-1,TRBV5-1,CASSLMEFRTEAFF
.,TRBJ1-2,TRBV5-1,CASSLGTGDYGYTF
.,TRBJ1-3,TRBV6-6,CASSKDRTNTIYF